This TCR beta chain was identified in a study of CD8 T cells in ankylosing spondylitis. Study-wide findings and caveats: Matched synovial fluid from ankylosing spondylitis patients was reported to be enriched for disease-linked clones.

In making TCR beta libraries, quantitative 5'-RACE with molecular barcodes was used. In TCRdb, the 5' RACE reads were re-called with MiXCR into one record per CDR3 protein. Among some 37,000 distinct CDR3 sequences listed, about 5.5% were seen once. This clonotype was picked up many times. Its target is not known. There are 16 residues in the CDR3. J was trimmed by 5 bases and V by 0 bases; bases with no gene match: 8. Germline CDR1 LGHNA, CDR2 YNFKEQ. The V and J genes are TRBV4-2 and TRBJ2-7; 9 bases align to TRBD2. The receptor was isolated from a male donor with ankylosing spondylitis or in good health (not recorded which). Sample: blood, either unsorted or a sorted T cell fraction (not recorded which). The CDR3, as DNA: TGTGCCAGCAGCCAAGACCCGGCGGGAGGGAGGAACGAGCAGTACTTC. This codes for CASSQDPAGGRNEQYF.